These T cell receptor beta chains were read from a single sample in a study of early T cells in non-severe SARS-CoV-2 infection. TCRdb ran MiXCR on the 5' RACE reads and lists one entry per CDR3 protein. The data contain around 93,000 distinct CDR3 sequences, 12% of them singletons. The sample consisted of whole blood, taken at baseline. These receptors were collected from an adult who was a healthcare worker with PCR-confirmed SARS-CoV-2 infection or an uninfected control (not recorded which). Both conserved end residues are trimmed from each CDR3. The size entry is marked missing in some rows and otherwise reads once, few, many or a size class.

j_call cdr3_length v_call clone_size cdr3_aa
TRBJ2-5 9 TRBV6-6 few ATSRAETQY
TRBJ2-7 11 TRBV5-6 few ASSPGSPLVVS
TRBJ2-2 15 TRBV5-6 once ASSFRTLTQYTGELF
TRBJ2-1 17 TRBV5-4 - ASSLNPTGTGRAYNEQF
TRBJ1-1 10 TRBV27 many ASSFKGGEAF
TRBJ2-7 13 TRBV15 - ATSEGLAGSYEQY
TRBJ1-4 11 TRBV27 few ASSLVYNEKLF
TRBJ2-3 15 TRBV21-1 many ASRGGTSGGKTDTQY
TRBJ2-1 11 TRBV12-3/TRBV12-4 - ASRGPGVVGQF
TRBJ1-1 12 TRBV6-5 many ASKTVASDTEAF